Reported below is one T cell receptor beta chain. Its target is unknown. This sample stems from a study of T cell responses to AZD1222 COVID-19 vaccine. Here immunoSEQ multiplex PCR was the method, and the copy in TCRdb shows in-frame clones only, minus some. The table lists about 110,000 clones, 94% of them singletons. The CDR3 covers 15 residues. The junction had 2 bases not matched to a gene; V was cut back by 4 bases and J by 2 bases. Germline values: CDR1 SEHNR, CDR2 FQNEAQ (reference sequence). Overall study results and limits: White British donors predominated, females outnumbered males, and clonal diversity was possibly underestimated. It was only after the peak T cell response that any repertoires were sampled.

This TCR was sampled from an adult who received the AZD1222 COVID-19 vaccine. Sample: peripheral blood, taken 28 days after the second AZD1222 dose. This chain links TRBV7-9 with TRBJ1-3; 10 nucleotides align to TRBD1. Here the CDR3 reads CASSSDRGTGNTIYF. CDR3 in DNA: TGTGCCAGCAGCTCGGACAGGGGGACTGGAAACACCATATATTTT. Together with reference TRBV7-9 and TRBJ1-3, the CDR3 gives the full variable domain: DTGVSQNPRHKITKRGQNVTFRCDPISEHNRLYWYRQTLGQGPEFLTYFQNEAQLEKSRLLSDRFSAERPKGSFSTLEIQRTEQGDSAMYLCASSSDRGTGNTIYFGEGSWLTVV.